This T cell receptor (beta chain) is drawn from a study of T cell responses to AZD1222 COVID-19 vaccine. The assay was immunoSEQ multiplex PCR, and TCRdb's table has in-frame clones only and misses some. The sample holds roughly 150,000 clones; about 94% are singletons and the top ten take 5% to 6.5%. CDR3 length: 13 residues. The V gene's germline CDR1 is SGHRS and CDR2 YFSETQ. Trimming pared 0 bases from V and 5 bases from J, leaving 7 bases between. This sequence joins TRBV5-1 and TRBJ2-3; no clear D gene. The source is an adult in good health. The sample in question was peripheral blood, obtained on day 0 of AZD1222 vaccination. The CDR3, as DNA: TGCGCCAGCAGCTTGGCCACTGGAGATACGCAGTATTTT. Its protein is CASSLATGDTQYF.